What follows is one T cell receptor beta chain and its context. Repertoires were generated with immunoSEQ multiplex PCR, while TCRdb's copy carries only in-frame clones and drops some. The sample carries 90,000 to 120,000 clones, 80% to 95% recorded once. This entry belongs to a study of T cell responses to AZD1222 COVID-19 vaccine. Per germline, CDR1 DFQATT and CDR2 SNEGSKA (reference sequence). CDR3 size: 10 residues. The ends were cut back, 1 base at V and 10 bases at J, with 5 bases in the middle. This specimen consisted of peripheral blood, obtained 28 days after the second AZD1222 dose. The clonotype comes from an adult who received the AZD1222 COVID-19 vaccine. The chain combines TRBV20-1 with TRBJ2-4; possibly TRBD1 for D (5 bases). The CDR3 nucleotides are TGCAGTGCTAGAGGACAGATTCAGTACTTC. Encoded protein: CSARGQIQYF.